The 15 T cell receptor beta chains below come from one sample, sequenced in a study of T cell repertoires in aging, cancer and after chemotherapy. Peripheral blood genomic DNA, not sorted cells or RNA, was the template. A mixed TRB-A/B primer pool amplified rearranged TRB by multiplex touch-down PCR. Via MiXCR, TCRdb re-called the multiplex PCR reads, giving one row per CDR3 protein. The sample carries approximately 20,000 distinct CDR3 sequences, around 38% recorded once. The sample taken for sequencing was blood. The origin of the receptors is a human donor with a solid tumor.

This clonotype came up a few times. V usage is TRBV12-3 or TRBV12-4 and J usage is TRBJ2-2; possible D gene TRBD2, 7 bases. This CDR3 has 15 amino acids. The V gene lost 8 bases and the J gene lost 2 bases, with 15 bases spanning the gap. This CDR3 reads CASGLQGLNTGELFF. The CDR3 nucleotides are TGTGCCAGCGGCCTACAGGGACTAAACACCGGGGAGCTGTTTTTT.

The genes are TRBV19 and TRBJ1-1, with D possibly matching TRBD1 (6 bases). There are 18 residues in the CDR3. Trimming took off 3 bases at V and 1 base at J, with 21 bases between the two ends. Germline V gene sequence: CDR1 LNHDA, CDR2 SQIVND (reference sequence). CDR3 region: CASSIWAGTLKTNTEAFF. CDR3 in DNA: TGTGCCAGTAGTATTTGGGCTGGGACACTAAAAACGAACACTGAAGCTTTCTTT.

V and J are TRBV7-9 and TRBJ2-5; D ambiguous. This CDR3 has 15 amino acids. Germline V gives CDR1 SEHNR, CDR2 FQNEAQ (reference sequence). The V gene lost 6 bases and the J gene lost 2 bases, with 16 bases spanning the gap. The DNA of the CDR3 is TGTGCCAGCAGGCCCCGTGGGTTGCGGCAAGAGACCCAGTACTTC. This codes for CASRPRGLRQETQYF. Looking up the rest from reference TRBV7-9 and TRBJ2-5 gives the full variable domain: DTGVSQNPRHKITKRGQNVTFRCDPISEHNRLYWYRQTLGQGPEFLTYFQNEAQLEKSRLLSDRFSAERPKGSFSTLEIQRTEQGDSAMYLCASRPRGLRQETQYFGPGTRLLVL.

There are a few counts of this clonotype. The chain is built from TRBV19 and TRBJ2-3, with 9 bases identical to TRBD2. Germline V gives CDR1 LNHDA, CDR2 SQIVND (reference sequence). J was trimmed by 4 bases and V by 8 bases; bases with no gene match: 7. There are 14 residues in the CDR3. The CDR3 reads CASETSGGPDTQYF. The CDR3 region has the DNA TGTGCCAGTGAGACTAGCGGAGGCCCAGATACGCAGTATTTT.

By frequency in the sample, this clonotype is medium-sized. This chain uses TRBV6-2 or TRBV6-3 with TRBJ1-5, with D unresolved. Germline V gene data show CDR1 as MNHEY and CDR2 as SVGEGT. This CDR3 spans 13 amino acids. Trimming pared 5 bases from V and 4 bases from J, leaving 9 bases between. This CDR3 reads CASSSSENQPQHF. CDR3 coding DNA: TGTGCCAGCAGTAGTTCGGAGAATCAGCCCCAGCATTTT.

This sequence joins TRBV7-9 and TRBJ2-7; TRBD2 matches at 11 bases. V gave up 4 bases and J gave up 2 bases; unmatched junction bases: 4. Germline loops: CDR1 SEHNR, CDR2 FQNEAQ (reference sequence). The CDR3 extends over 15 amino acids. The DNA for the CDR3 is TGTGCCAGCAGCTCCGGGACTAGCGGCACCTACGAGCAGTACTTC. Protein sequence: CASSSGTSGTYEQYF.

This chain connects TRBV4-1 to TRBJ2-7; D remains ambiguous. The germline gives CDR1 MGHRA, CDR2 YSYEKL. Trimming removed 4 bases from V and 4 bases from J, with 11 bases in between. This CDR3 has 13 amino acids. The CDR3 DNA sequence: TGCGCCAGCAGCCCGGCGAGAAATTACGAGCAGTACTTC. This sequence encodes CASSPARNYEQYF.

This clonotype has a handful of counts. The chain combines TRBV5-1 with TRBJ2-3, with 7 nucleotides matching TRBD2. Trimming removed 4 bases from V and 0 bases from J; junction bases left unmatched: 8. From germline, CDR1 is SGHRS and CDR2 YFSETQ. The length of the CDR3 is 16 residues. CDR3: CASSGASGRSTDTQYF. The DNA for the CDR3 is TGCGCCAGCAGCGGAGCTAGCGGAAGAAGCACAGATACGCAGTATTTT.

V usage is TRBV18 and J usage is TRBJ2-5; D is undetermined. Trimming stripped 6 bases from V and 2 bases from J, with 10 bases between. The CDR3 spans 13 residues. Germline values: CDR1 KGHSH, CDR2 LQKENI. The chain's CDR3 is CASSGGPQETQYF. CDR3 sequence (DNA): TGTGCCAGCTCGGGCGGTCCACAAGAGACCCAGTACTTC.

This clonotype was detected a few times. The chain carries TRBV15 and TRBJ2-3; TRBD2 matches 10 bases. The J segment lost 5 bases and the V segment lost 7 bases, leaving 9 bases of the junction unmatched. Germline V gene sequence: CDR1 LNHNV, CDR2 YYDKDF (reference sequence). The CDR3 extends over 15 amino acids. CDR3 sequence: CATKGLAGVVDTQYF. In DNA, the CDR3 is TGTGCCACCAAAGGGCTAGCGGGAGTTGTAGATACGCAGTATTTT.

This clonotype was found a few times. The chain joins TRBV6-5 to TRBJ2-2; 11 positions match TRBD2. CDR1 and CDR2 from the germline V gene are MNHEY and SVGAGI. Losses at the gene ends were 7 bases for V and 0 bases for J; bases not matched to a gene: 4. The CDR3 has 16 amino acids. CDR3 loop: CASNRLAGSNTGELFF. CDR3 DNA: TGTGCCAGCAACAGACTAGCGGGGTCGAACACCGGGGAGCTGTTTTTT.

J is TRBJ2-1 and V is TRBV7-2; 10 positions agree with TRBD2. CDR3 size: 19 residues. Trimming at V came to 1 base and at J to 0 bases, leaving 9 bases not matched to a gene. Per the germline V gene, CDR1 is SGHTA and CDR2 is FQGNSA. The CDR3 DNA reads as TGTGCCAGCAGCTTAGTCTTCACTAGCGGGATTAGCTCCTACAATGAGCAGTTCTTC. Residues: CASSLVFTSGISSYNEQFF.

In its sample, this clonotype ranks as medium-sized. V is TRBV6-1 and J is TRBJ2-6; D remains ambiguous. The germline CDR1 and CDR2 sequences are MNHNS and SASEGT. Trimming took 2 bases from V and 0 from J, leaving 5 bases between them. There are 15 residues in the CDR3. CDR3 sequence: CASSESSSGANVLTF. The CDR3 nucleotides read TGTGCCAGCAGTGAATCTTCCTCTGGGGCCAACGTCCTGACTTTC.

This chain uses TRBV6-1 with TRBJ2-1, with a possible D match to TRBD2 (5 bases). This CDR3 comprises 16 residues. Trimming removed 7 bases from V and 10 bases from J, with 26 bases in between. Germline CDR1 is MNHNS and CDR2 is SASEGT. CDR3 region: CASMGIGKSAYYEQFF. The CDR3 DNA is TGTGCCAGCATGGGGATCGGGAAGTCCGCGTACTACGAGCAGTTCTTC.

This clonotype was counted only a few times. The CDR3 region is CASRSGGDYYGYTF. In DNA form, the CDR3 reads TGTGCCAGTAGGTCGGGGGGCGATTATTATGGCTACACCTTC. The genes are TRBV19 and TRBJ1-2; D is perhaps TRBD1 (6 bases). The ends were cut back, 6 bases at V and 5 bases at J, with 16 bases in the middle. Germline V gene sequence: CDR1 LNHDA, CDR2 SQIVND (reference sequence). The CDR3 has 14 residues.